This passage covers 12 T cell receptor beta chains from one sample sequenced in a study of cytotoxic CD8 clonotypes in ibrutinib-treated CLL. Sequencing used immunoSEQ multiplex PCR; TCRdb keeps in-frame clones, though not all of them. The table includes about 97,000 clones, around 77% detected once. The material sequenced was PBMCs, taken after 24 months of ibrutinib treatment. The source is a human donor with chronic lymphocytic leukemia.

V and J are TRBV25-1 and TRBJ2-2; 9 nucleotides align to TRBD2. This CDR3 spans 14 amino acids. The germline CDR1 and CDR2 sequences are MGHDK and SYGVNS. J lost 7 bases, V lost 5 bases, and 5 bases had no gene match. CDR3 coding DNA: TGTGCCAGCAGTTGGTTAGCGGGAGTCGGGGAGCTGTTTTTT. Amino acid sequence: CASSWLAGVGELFF.

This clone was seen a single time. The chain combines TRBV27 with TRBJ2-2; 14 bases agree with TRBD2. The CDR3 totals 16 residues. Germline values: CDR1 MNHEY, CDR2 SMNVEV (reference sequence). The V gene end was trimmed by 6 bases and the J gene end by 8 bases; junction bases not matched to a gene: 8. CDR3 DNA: TGTGCCAGCAGAATTGGGACTAGCGGGAGTTCTGGGGAGCTGTTTTTT. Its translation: CASRIGTSGSSGELFF.

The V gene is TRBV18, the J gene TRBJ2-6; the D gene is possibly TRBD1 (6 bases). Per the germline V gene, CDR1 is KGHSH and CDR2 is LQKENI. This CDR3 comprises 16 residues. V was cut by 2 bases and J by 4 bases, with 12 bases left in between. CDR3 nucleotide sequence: TGTGCCAGCTCACCAGTACAGGGCGGCGGGGCCAACGTCCTGACTTTC. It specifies CASSPVQGGGANVLTF.

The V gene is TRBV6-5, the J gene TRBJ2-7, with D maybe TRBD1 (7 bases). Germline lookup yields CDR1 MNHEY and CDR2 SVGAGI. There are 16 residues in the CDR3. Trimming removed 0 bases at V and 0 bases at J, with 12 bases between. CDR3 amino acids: CASSYSRQGLSYEQYF. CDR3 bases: TGTGCCAGCAGTTACTCCCGACAGGGACTCTCCTACGAGCAGTACTTC.

CDR3 nucleotides: TGTGCCACCAGCACGGGACAGGGGTCCTACGAGCAGTACTTC. It translates to CATSTGQGSYEQYF. V is TRBV15 and J is TRBJ2-7; 10 nucleotides align to TRBD1. The germline V gene encodes CDR1 LNHNV and CDR2 YYDKDF (reference sequence). There are 14 residues in the CDR3. The V segment lost 4 bases and the J segment 1 base; nucleotides outside the gene matches: 1.

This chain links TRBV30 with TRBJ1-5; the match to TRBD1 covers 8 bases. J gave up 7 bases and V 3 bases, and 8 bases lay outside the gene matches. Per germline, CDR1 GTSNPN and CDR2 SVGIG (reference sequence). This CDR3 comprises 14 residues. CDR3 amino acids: CAWRLQGGGQPQHF. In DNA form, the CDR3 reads TGTGCCTGGAGGTTACAGGGGGGGGGACAGCCCCAGCATTTT.

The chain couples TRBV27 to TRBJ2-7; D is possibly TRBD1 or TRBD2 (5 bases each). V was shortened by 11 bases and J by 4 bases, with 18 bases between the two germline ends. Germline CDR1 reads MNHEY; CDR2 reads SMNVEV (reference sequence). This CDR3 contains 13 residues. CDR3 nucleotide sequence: TGTGCCGTCCGGGGCCAGTTGAGGTACGAGCAGTACTTC. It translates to CAVRGQLRYEQYF.

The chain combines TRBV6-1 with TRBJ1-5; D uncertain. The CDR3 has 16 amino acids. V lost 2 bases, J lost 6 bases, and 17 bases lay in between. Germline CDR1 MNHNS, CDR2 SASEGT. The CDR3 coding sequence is TGTGCCAGCAGTGAATCCCAAAGGGTGGTTGCTCAGCCCCAGCATTTT. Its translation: CASSESQRVVAQPQHF.

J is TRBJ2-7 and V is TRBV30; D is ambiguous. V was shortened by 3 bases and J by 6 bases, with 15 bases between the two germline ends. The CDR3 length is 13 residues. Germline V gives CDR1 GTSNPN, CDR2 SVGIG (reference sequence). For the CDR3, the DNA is TGTGCCTGGAGCATGACCAGACCAGGCGAGCAGTACTTC. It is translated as CAWSMTRPGEQYF.

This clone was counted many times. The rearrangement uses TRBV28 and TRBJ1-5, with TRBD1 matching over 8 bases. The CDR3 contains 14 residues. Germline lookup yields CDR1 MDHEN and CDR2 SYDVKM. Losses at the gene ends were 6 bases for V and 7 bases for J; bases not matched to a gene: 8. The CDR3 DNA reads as TGTGCCAGCAGACAAGGACAGGGTAGGCAGCCCCAGCATTTT. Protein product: CASRQGQGRQPQHF.

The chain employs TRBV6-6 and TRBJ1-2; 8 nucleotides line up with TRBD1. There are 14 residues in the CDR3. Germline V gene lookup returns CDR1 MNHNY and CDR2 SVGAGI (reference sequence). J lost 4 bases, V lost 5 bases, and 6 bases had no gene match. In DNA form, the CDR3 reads TGTGCCAGCAGTCCCCGGGACAGGCCCTATGGCTACACCTTC. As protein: CASSPRDRPYGYTF.

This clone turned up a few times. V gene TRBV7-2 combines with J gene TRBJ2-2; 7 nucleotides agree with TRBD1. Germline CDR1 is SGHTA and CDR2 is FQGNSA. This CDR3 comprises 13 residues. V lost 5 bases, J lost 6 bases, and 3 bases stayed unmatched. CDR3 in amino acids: CASSRDRAGELFF. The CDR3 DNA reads TGTGCCAGCAGCAGAGACAGGGCCGGGGAGCTGTTTTTT.